This entry features one T cell receptor (beta chain) sequence. The data were taken from a study of blood T cell repertoires in COVID-19. Clones were sequenced by immunoSEQ multiplex PCR, and TCRdb holds only the in-frame ones, with some missing. The table has about 50,000 clones, around 83% seen once. CDR1 and CDR2 from the germline V gene are SEHNR and FQNEAQ (reference sequence). This CDR3 is 14 amino acids long. The ends were cut back, 6 bases at V and 6 bases at J, with 14 bases in the middle. The chain recombines TRBV7-9 with TRBJ2-2, with no clear D. This clonotype was obtained from a woman of 80 years or more with acute or convalescent COVID-19. Sample: peripheral blood. Here the CDR3 reads CASSFFLSAGELFF. The CDR3 bases are TGTGCCAGCAGTTTTTTTCTGAGCGCCGGGGAGCTGTTTTTT.